This T cell receptor (beta chain) was captured in a study of OX40 agonist ivuxolimab in advanced cancers. Study-level information: Dose-escalation patients had hepatocellular carcinoma, melanoma, renal cell or head and neck cancer.

Germline lookup yields CDR1 SGHTA and CDR2 FQGTGA. The CDR3 runs to 16 residues. After removal of 8 bases from V and 3 bases from J, the junction contained 14 bases not matched to a gene. Exclusion applied to patients with autoimmune disease history or systemic immunosuppression. Study-level findings and limits: Clonal expansion in partial responders at 0.1-3.0 mg/kg ranked among the lowest.

Sequencing used immunoSEQ multiplex PCR; TCRdb keeps in-frame clones, though not all of them. This table has 90,000 or so clones, roughly 89% appearing once. About this clone: The antigen remains unidentified.

This chain uses TRBV7-3 with TRBJ2-3; 7 nucleotides agree with TRBD1. Sequenced material: CD4+ or CD8+ T cells sorted from blood, taken in a trial of the OX40 agonist ivuxolimab. The clonotype originates from an adult with an advanced solid tumor such as melanoma, head and neck, liver or kidney cancer. The DNA of the CDR3 is TGTGCCAGCCAAAGAGGGACAGCCCCGGCTACAGATACGCAGTATTTT. Protein product: CASQRGTAPATDTQYF.